This TCR beta chain was documented in a study of blood T cells in healthy people across ages. Trimming shortened V by 8 bases and J by 0 bases, and 14 bases separated the two germline ends. This CDR3 has 14 amino acids. The V gene's germline CDR1 is MNHEY and CDR2 SMNVEV (reference sequence). Next came a second PCR, run for roughly 7 to 12 cycles, which used a sample-barcoded 5' primer along with a J-beta primer mix. TCRdb independently ran MiXCR on the 5' RACE reads; one entry per CDR3 protein. The sample records fewer than 650,000 distinct CDR3 sequences, about 27% being singletons. The data also belong to a second study, concerning T cells of mothers and their children. That study adds: Inherited differences only slightly affect thymic shaping of TCR recombination output. Slightly higher, non-significant overlap characterized related mother-child pairs relative to unrelated pairs. Across the analysis, no persistent microchimeric T cell clones were detected.

The source material was blood. This TCR was recovered from a boy aged 2 to 10 in good health. The chain carries TRBV27 and TRBJ2-7; D ambiguous. The CDR3 protein is CASRTSGNSYEQYF. DNA of the CDR3: TGTGCCAGCCGAACATCAGGTAACTCCTACGAGCAGTACTTC.